Listed below are T cell receptor beta chains from one sample, sequenced in a study of blood T cell repertoires in COVID-19. Profiled with immunoSEQ multiplex PCR; TCRdb holds only in-frame clones, not every one. The data hold 25,000 to 35,000 clones, with 80% to 90% observed a single time. The sequenced sample was peripheral blood. The receptors were gathered from a human donor with acute or convalescent COVID-19. The donor label of this sample is uncertain. The CDR3 runs from the conserved cysteine through the conserved F or W. A D gene is named only where the DNA matches it firmly. Clone sizes are given selectively: once, few, many, or a class where the clone is expanded.

D	size	J	V	DNA	CDR3
TRBD1	NA	TRBJ2-4	TRBV6-6	TGTGCCAGCAGTTACATCGGGACAGGGGAAAGGAACATTCAGTACTTC	CASSYIGTGERNIQYF
TRBD1	NA	TRBJ1-4	TRBV4-3	TGCGCCAGCAGCCAACTCGACAGGGGCCGAGAAAAACTGTTTTTT	CASSQLDRGREKLFF
TRBD1	NA	TRBJ1-5	TRBV7-2	TGTGCCAGCAGCCCGGGACAGGGAGGCAATCAGCCCCAGCATTTT	CASSPGQGGNQPQHF
NA	NA	TRBJ2-5	TRBV7-7	TGTGCCAGCAGCTTACAGGGGCGCGCAGAGACCCAGTACTTC	CASSLQGRAETQYF
NA	NA	TRBJ2-1	TRBV11-2	TGTGCCAGCAGCTTAGATCCCCAGGGGTCAGAGCAGTTCTTC	CASSLDPQGSEQFF
NA	NA	TRBJ2-5	TRBV7-9	TGTGCCAGCAGCTTAGACAGGGCCAAGGGGCCACTACAAGAGACCCAGTACTTC	CASSLDRAKGPLQETQYF
NA	NA	TRBJ1-5	TRBV29-1	TGCAGCGTCGGAGGTGAGGGGCCCCAGCATTTT	CSVGGEGPQHF
TRBD2	NA	TRBJ2-7	TRBV18	TGTGCCAGCTCACCACTTAGCGGGGCCTACGAGCAGTACTTC	CASSPLSGAYEQYF
NA	once	TRBJ1-5	TRBV6-5	TGTGCCAGCAAGCCGACGGGGGATAGCAATCAGCCCCAGCATTTT	CASKPTGDSNQPQHF
NA	once	TRBJ2-4	TRBV7-2	TGTGCCAGCAGCTCCGGCGCTAGCCGGGACAAAAACATTCAGTACTTC	CASSSGASRDKNIQYF
NA	NA	TRBJ2-3	TRBV5-1	TGCGCCAGCAGCTTTTCAGGATCGGGCACAGATACGCAGTATTTT	CASSFSGSGTDTQYF
NA	NA	TRBJ1-6	TRBV4-3	TGCGCCAGCAGCCAAGAGAGGTCCACAGGGTATTCACCCCTCCACTTT	CASSQERSTGYSPLHF
NA	NA	TRBJ2-1	TRBV19	TGTGCCAGTAGTACCAGACAGTTTGAGCAGTTCTTC	CASSTRQFEQFF